Following are 29 T cell receptor beta chains from one sample sequenced in a study of blood T cell repertoires in COVID-19. Some clones are missing from TCRdb's copy, which holds only in-frame ones; the method was immunoSEQ multiplex PCR. Of over 400,000 clones listed, roughly nine tenths are singletons. The sample comprised PBMCs or T cells enriched from blood (not recorded which). Receptors were obtained from a woman aged 55 to 70 who had recovered from COVID-19.

The rearrangement uses TRBV19 and TRBJ1-6; weak D call: TRBD1 (6 bases). The CDR3 covers 15 residues. Germline CDR1 and CDR2: LNHDA and SQIVND (reference sequence). V lost 6 bases, J lost 0 bases, and 9 bases lay in between. In DNA form, the CDR3 reads TGTGCCAGTAGCACAGGGAACTCCTATAATTCACCCCTCCACTTT. It yields the protein CASSTGNSYNSPLHF.

The V and J genes are TRBV19 and TRBJ1-1; D ambiguous. This CDR3 comprises 15 residues. The germline V and J ends were trimmed by 1 base and 0 bases, with 9 bases remaining between them. Germline V gene lookup returns CDR1 LNHDA and CDR2 SQIVND (reference sequence). The CDR3 nucleotides read TGTGCCAGTAGTATAGGGGTCAGGATGAACACTGAAGCTTTCTTT. Protein: CASSIGVRMNTEAFF.

The chain is built from TRBV27 and TRBJ2-4, with 11 bases identical to TRBD1. Looked up from germline, CDR1 is MNHEY and CDR2 is SMNVEV (reference sequence). V lost 5 bases, J lost 7 bases, and 4 bases stayed unmatched. The CDR3 spans 14 residues. CDR3 protein: CASSRGTGGNIQYF. DNA of the CDR3: TGTGCCAGCAGTAGGGGGACAGGGGGGAACATTCAGTACTTC.

The chain carries TRBV29-1 and TRBJ1-6; 10 bases fit TRBD1. Trimming at V came to 4 bases and at J to 5 bases, leaving 2 bases not matched to a gene. Germline CDR1 reads SQVTM; CDR2 reads ANQGSEA. This CDR3 contains 14 residues. In nucleotides, the CDR3 is TGCAGCGTTGGACAGGGGGCGAATAATTCACCCCTCCACTTT. Translation gives CSVGQGANNSPLHF.

The chain links TRBV10-3 to TRBJ1-6, with TRBD1 matching 7 bases. V was pared by 6 bases and J by 4 bases, with 3 bases of the junction left unmatched. Germline CDR1 and CDR2: ENHRY and SYGVKD. This CDR3 is 14 amino acids long. CDR3 region: CAISLQGYNSPLHF. The CDR3 nucleotides are TGTGCCATCAGCCTACAGGGGTATAATTCACCCCTCCACTTT.

This clone turned up a few times. This rearrangement joins TRBV6-5 to TRBJ1-2; the match to TRBD1 covers 9 bases. Germline V gene lookup returns CDR1 MNHEY and CDR2 SVGAGI. After removal of 3 bases from V and 3 bases from J, the junction contained 8 bases not matched to a gene. The CDR3 contains 16 residues. The CDR3 DNA is TGTGCCAGCAGTTATCTTCGGGGACAGGGCTACTATGGCTACACCTTC. This codes for CASSYLRGQGYYGYTF.

V and J are TRBV24-1 and TRBJ2-3; a possible D gene is TRBD2 (5 bases). This CDR3 has 14 residues. Looked up from germline, CDR1 is KGHDR and CDR2 is SFDVKD. Trimming pared 5 bases from V and 7 bases from J, leaving 15 bases between. The DNA for the CDR3 is TGTGCCACCAGTGTGGGAGCGGCGGGCTATACGCAGTATTTT. The encoded protein is CATSVGAAGYTQYF.

This clone showed up just a few times. V and J are TRBV30 and TRBJ2-7; a weak D match, TRBD2 (5 bases). Germline V gene data show CDR1 as GTSNPN and CDR2 as SVGIG (reference sequence). Trimming took off 5 bases at V and 4 bases at J, with 15 bases between the two ends. The CDR3 sequence is 13 residues long. CDR3 loop: CAWGTRGRYEQYF. The CDR3 DNA reads as TGTGCCTGGGGTACTCGGGGTAGGTACGAGCAGTACTTC.

The rearrangement uses TRBV30 and TRBJ1-1; 12 nucleotides match TRBD1. V was pared by 1 base and J by 10 bases, with 4 bases of the junction left unmatched. The CDR3 is made up of 13 amino acids. Looked up from germline, CDR1 is GTSNPN and CDR2 is SVGIG (reference sequence). CDR3 DNA: TGTGCCTGGAGTGGGGGACAGGGGGCGATAGCTTTCTTT. It specifies CAWSGGQGAIAFF. The full variable domain, in which reference TRBV30 and TRBJ1-1 provide the parts outside the CDR3, is SQTIHQWPATLVQPVGSPLSLECTVEGTSNPNLYWYRQAAGRGLQLLFYSVGIGQISSEVPQNLSASRPQDRQFILSSKKLLLSDSGFYLCAWSGGQGAIAFFGQGTRLTVV.

Comment on this clone: The germline gene is not matched at one end of the junction; a read error may be the cause. The gene calls are TRBV12-5 and TRBJ2-3, with 12 bases lining up with TRBD2. CDR1 LGHNT and CDR2 FRNRAP come from the germline V gene. The CDR3 sequence is 15 residues long. The CDR3: CASAAYGTSGLARNF. In nucleotides, the CDR3 is TGTGCTAGTGCCGCTTACGGGACTAGCGGGTTGGCGAGGAATTTT.

The chain employs TRBV5-1 and TRBJ2-4, with TRBD2 matching over 10 bases. The germline V gene has CDR1 SGHRS and CDR2 YFSETQ. The CDR3 contains 19 residues. V lost 2 bases, J lost 1 base, and 12 bases stayed unmatched. CDR3 DNA sequence: TGCGCCAGCAGCTTCTTCCCGTTAGCGGGGGGCCGGGCCAAAAACATTCAGTACTTC. Protein product: CASSFFPLAGGRAKNIQYF.

The rearrangement links TRBV5-8 to TRBJ2-3; tentative D call: TRBD2 (6 bases). The V end lost 0 bases, the J end lost 3 bases, and 11 bases lay between the germline ends. This CDR3 region has 15 residues. Germline assignment: CDR1 SGHTS and CDR2 YDEGEE. The CDR3 DNA reads as TGTGCCAGCAGCTTGGTAGTGGGGGGAACAGATACGCAGTATTTT. It codes for CASSLVVGGTDTQYF.

The rearrangement uses TRBV7-7 and TRBJ2-5; 10 positions match TRBD2. This CDR3 region has 13 residues. Germline-derived CDR1 and CDR2 are SSHAT and FNYEAQ (reference sequence). V was pared by 5 bases and J by 5 bases, with 2 bases of the junction left unmatched. The DNA of the CDR3 is TGTGCCAGCAGCCCGACTAGCGGGGAGACCCAGTACTTC. This sequence encodes CASSPTSGETQYF. Together with reference TRBV7-7 and TRBJ2-5, the CDR3 gives the full variable domain: GAGVSQSPRYKVTKRGQDVTLRCDPISSHATLYWYQQALGQGPEFLTYFNYEAQPDKSGLPSDRFSAERPEGSISTLTIQRTEQRDSAMYRCASSPTSGETQYFGPGTRLLVL.

The V call is TRBV28, the J call TRBJ1-1, with 9 bases that match TRBD1. The CDR3 extends over 15 amino acids. The V gene end was trimmed by 5 bases and the J gene end by 5 bases; junction bases not matched to a gene: 9. Germline V CDR1 and CDR2: MDHEN, SYDVKM. For the CDR3, the DNA is TGTGCCAGCAGTATCAGGACAGGGGTGATTACTGAAGCTTTCTTT. This translates into CASSIRTGVITEAFF.

The CDR3 DNA is TGTGCCAGCAGTGAATCCGACGGGGTACCCCTCCACTTT. It specifies CASSESDGVPLHF. This chain joins TRBV6-1 and TRBJ1-6; D gene uncertain. The CDR3 is 13 amino acids. Germline assignment: CDR1 MNHNS and CDR2 SASEGT. The germline V and J ends were trimmed by 2 bases and 12 bases, with 11 bases remaining between them.

This clone was found a few times. J is TRBJ2-3 and V is TRBV11-3, with TRBD2 identical over 8 bases. J lost 0 bases, V lost 5 bases, and 4 bases had no gene match. CDR1 is SGHNT and CDR2 is YENEEA in the germline V gene. This CDR3 spans 15 amino acids. CDR3 bases: TGTGCCAGCAGCCAGGCTAGCGGGAGCACAGATACGCAGTATTTT. This translates into CASSQASGSTDTQYF.

The gene calls are TRBV11-2 and TRBJ1-3, with D perhaps matching TRBD1 (6 bases). Germline V gene data show CDR1 as SGHAT and CDR2 as FQNNGV. V lost 6 bases, J lost 0 bases, and 12 bases lay in between. The CDR3 consists of 15 residues. CDR3 protein: CASSSTGLSGNTIYF. The CDR3 DNA follows: TGTGCCAGCAGTTCCACAGGGCTCTCTGGAAACACCATATATTTT.

This clone was counted between two and nine times. The V and J genes are TRBV19 and TRBJ1-1; TRBD1 is a possible D gene (5 bases). This CDR3 region has 14 residues. Trimming stripped 3 bases from V and 4 bases from J, with 12 bases between. The germline V gene encodes CDR1 LNHDA and CDR2 SQIVND (reference sequence). CDR3: CASSIGRAATEAFF. CDR3 nucleotides: TGTGCCAGTAGTATCGGCAGGGCCGCCACTGAAGCTTTCTTT.

The V call is TRBV4-1, the J call TRBJ2-3; 8 nucleotides match TRBD1. This CDR3 has 17 residues. V shed 4 bases, J shed 2 bases, and the junction held 11 bases outside the gene matches. Germline V lookup: CDR1 MGHRA, CDR2 YSYEKL. The CDR3 DNA is TGCGCCAGCAGCCCGCAACCCGGGACAGGTTACACAGATACGCAGTATTTT. Its protein is CASSPQPGTGYTDTQYF.

This chain links TRBV2 with TRBJ2-7; 9 bases fit TRBD2. The CDR3 has 13 amino acids. V was clipped by 10 bases and J by 4 bases; unmatched bases: 8. The V gene's germline CDR1 is SNHLY and CDR2 FYNNEI. CDR3: CAIRGGGGYEQYF. CDR3 nucleotide sequence: TGTGCCATCCGCGGGGGGGGCGGATACGAGCAGTACTTC.

The rearrangement joins TRBV19 to TRBJ1-4; 8 bases are shared with TRBD1. The CDR3 consists of 13 residues. J lost 4 bases, V lost 6 bases, and 1 base had no gene match. The V gene's germline CDR1 is LNHDA and CDR2 SQIVND (reference sequence). The CDR3 nucleotides are TGTGCCAGTAGGGGACAGGATAATGAAAAACTGTTTTTT. Protein sequence: CASRGQDNEKLFF.

This clone was observed many times. CDR3: CASTSLRYSNQPQHF. In DNA, the CDR3 is TGTGCCAGTACCTCCCTGAGATATAGCAATCAGCCCCAGCATTTT. The chain recombines TRBV19 with TRBJ1-5, with D unclear. Germline V lookup: CDR1 LNHDA, CDR2 SQIVND (reference sequence). V was pared by 7 bases and J by 0 bases, with 13 bases between. This CDR3 has 15 residues.

V usage is TRBV19 and J usage is TRBJ1-5; D might be TRBD1 (6 bases). The CDR3 runs 15 residues. V lost 1 base and J lost 4, with 11 bases in between. The germline V gene encodes CDR1 LNHDA and CDR2 SQIVND (reference sequence). The CDR3 bases are TGTGCCAGTAGTATAGGTTTCCAGGGGAATCAGCCCCAGCATTTT. It yields the protein CASSIGFQGNQPQHF.

V and J are TRBV6-6 and TRBJ2-7, with D tentatively TRBD1 (5 bases). The germline gives CDR1 MNHNY, CDR2 SVGAGI (reference sequence). V was clipped by 0 bases and J by 4 bases, with 13 bases between them. The CDR3 sequence is 15 residues long. The CDR3 nucleotides are TGTGCCAGCAGTTACTCTGGGGCTTCAGGTTACGAGCAGTACTTC. Protein: CASSYSGASGYEQYF.

The count of this clone is one. The chain couples TRBV12-3 or TRBV12-4 to TRBJ1-2; D not resolved. With 3 bases removed from V and 6 bases from J, the gap between germline ends came to 5 bases. The CDR3 has 11 residues. CDR3 amino acids: CASSFGDGYTF. CDR3 sequence (DNA): TGTGCCAGCAGTTTCGGTGATGGCTACACCTTC.

This clone was detected a few times. The V gene is TRBV6-6, the J gene TRBJ2-2; possible D gene TRBD1, 6 bases. Deletions cut 7 bases from V and 0 bases from J, with 12 bases between. The CDR3 extends over 15 amino acids. Germline V gene lookup returns CDR1 MNHNY and CDR2 SVGAGI (reference sequence). CDR3 sequence: CASINRVANTGELFF. The CDR3, as DNA: TGTGCCAGCATCAACAGGGTTGCGAACACCGGGGAGCTGTTTTTT.

The CDR3 is CASSLGTGGFWETQYF. Here the CDR3 DNA reads TGTGCCAGCAGCTTGGGGACAGGGGGCTTTTGGGAGACCCAGTACTTC. This chain uses TRBV5-5 with TRBJ2-5; 11 bases agree with TRBD1. The germline gives CDR1 SGHKS, CDR2 YYEKEE (reference sequence). J was trimmed by 5 bases and V by 0 bases; bases with no gene match: 6. This CDR3 comprises 16 residues.

The genes are TRBV10-2 and TRBJ1-1; possible D gene TRBD1, 5 bases. The germline V and J ends were trimmed by 0 bases and 6 bases, with 11 bases remaining between them. Looked up from germline, CDR1 is WSHSY and CDR2 is SAAADI. The CDR3 is 14 amino acids. The CDR3 here is CASSESGGGAEAFF. CDR3 bases: TGCGCCAGCAGTGAGTCGGGGGGGGGTGCTGAAGCTTTCTTT.

This sequence joins TRBV15 and TRBJ1-2, with 9 bases aligning to TRBD1. J was trimmed by 8 bases and V by 0 bases; bases with no gene match: 7. Looked up from germline, CDR1 is LNHNV and CDR2 is YYDKDF (reference sequence). This CDR3 is 15 amino acids long. The CDR3 spells CATSREKGQGYGYTF. CDR3 in DNA: TGTGCCACCAGCAGAGAAAAGGGACAGGGCTACGGCTACACCTTC.